Listed here are 16 T cell receptor beta chains from one sample, sequenced in a study of T cells in Graves' hyperthyroidism and ophthalmopathy. Amplified TCR beta CDR3 regions came from RNA transcripts. HTBI primers were used for first-round RT-PCR of the TCR CDR3. TCRdb reprocessed the multiplex PCR reads with MiXCR, giving one entry per CDR3 protein. In the table there are under 500,000 distinct CDR3 sequences, about an eighth of which are singletons. Sequences were obtained from blood. Receptors originate from a man aged 50 to 60 with Graves' ophthalmopathy.

This clonotype has ten or more counts. This chain connects TRBV28 to TRBJ2-1; the D gene could be TRBD1 or TRBD2 (5 bases each). The V and J ends lost 8 bases and 4 bases respectively, with 15 bases between them. The CDR3 has 14 residues. Germline CDR1 is MDHEN and CDR2 is SYDVKM. The CDR3 DNA is TGTGCCAGCGGGACCGGGTCCATTTACAATGAGCAGTTCTTC. Amino acids: CASGTGSIYNEQFF.

Ten or more counts support this clonotype. This rearrangement joins TRBV6-1 to TRBJ1-2, with D possibly being TRBD1 (6 bases). V gave up 6 bases and J gave up 0 bases, with 14 bases separating them. This CDR3 comprises 15 residues. CDR1 MNHNS and CDR2 SASEGT come from the germline V gene. Here the CDR3 reads CASSLKTGSNYGYTF. The CDR3 nucleotides are TGTGCCAGCAGCCTTAAGACAGGATCTAACTATGGCTACACCTTC.

On this clonotype: A junction boundary mismatches the germline segment, possibly from a read error. The CDR3 sequence: CAGRRDSSHGYTF. The CDR3 DNA sequence: TGTGCCGGCAGAAGAGACAGTAGTCATGGCTACACCTTC. The chain employs TRBV3-1 and TRBJ1-2; TRBD1 is a possible D gene (5 bases). CDR3 length equals 13 residues. Germline CDR1 reads LGHDT; CDR2 reads YNNKEL (reference sequence).

This clonotype was observed at least ten times. The CDR3, as DNA: TGCAGTGCTAGAGATGGGACTAGCAGCTACGAGCAGTACTTC. This encodes CSARDGTSSYEQYF. The chain recombines TRBV20-1 with TRBJ2-7; TRBD2 aligns across 9 bases. From germline, CDR1 is DFQATT and CDR2 SNEGSKA (reference sequence). This CDR3 has 14 residues. The J segment lost 3 bases and the V segment lost 0 bases, leaving 3 bases of the junction unmatched.

Comments on this clonotype: A read error may produce the germline difference seen at one junction end. The V and J genes are TRBV27 and TRBJ1-4; 7 bases align to TRBD1. Germline lookup yields CDR1 MNHEY and CDR2 SMNVEV (reference sequence). This CDR3 is 17 amino acids long. As DNA, the CDR3 is TGTGTCAGCAGGTTGACCCCTATGACAGGGTCTAATGAAAAACTGTTTTTT. Protein: CVSRLTPMTGSNEKLFF.

This clonotype came up many times. This chain connects TRBV20-1 to TRBJ1-1; D not resolved. Between the trimmed V and J ends, which lost 7 bases and 0 bases, there was a span of 15 bases. Germline assignment: CDR1 DFQATT and CDR2 SNEGSKA (reference sequence). The CDR3 spans 14 residues. CDR3 sequence: CSVTGGGMNTEAFF. CDR3 nucleotide sequence: TGCAGTGTTACCGGAGGCGGGATGAACACTGAAGCTTTCTTT.

Only a few counts were recorded for this clonotype. The rearrangement links TRBV19 to TRBJ2-1; 16 bases fit TRBD2. V shed 7 bases and J 8 bases; nucleotides not matched to a gene: 5. The CDR3 extends over 15 amino acids. The germline V gene has CDR1 LNHDA and CDR2 SQIVND (reference sequence). CDR3: CASIGTSGRVYEQFF. In DNA form, the CDR3 reads TGTGCCAGTATCGGGACTAGCGGGAGGGTCTATGAGCAGTTCTTC.

Remarks on this clonotype: This may stem from a read error, because a much larger clone lies one nucleotide away. The chain has TRBV12-5 and TRBJ2-1; tentative D call: TRBD1 (5 bases). V gave up 5 bases and J gave up 2 bases, with 13 bases separating them. The CDR3 loop spans 15 amino acids. The germline CDR1 and CDR2 sequences are LGHNT and FRNRAP. As DNA, the CDR3 is TGTGCTAGTGGTACATCGACAGTAGCCTACAATGAGCAGTTCTTC. It encodes CASGTSTVAYNEQFF.

The chain uses TRBV5-4 and TRBJ2-7; TRBD1 aligns across 9 bases. V was clipped by 4 bases and J by 2 bases; unmatched bases: 4. Germline CDR1 and CDR2: SGHNT and YYREEE (reference sequence). This CDR3 region has 14 residues. The CDR3: CASSRDREAYEQYF. CDR3 in DNA: TGTGCCAGCAGCAGGGACAGGGAAGCCTACGAGCAGTACTTC.

This clonotype was recorded many times. The chain has TRBV30 and TRBJ2-7; 10 bases map to TRBD1. Germline loops: CDR1 GTSNPN, CDR2 SVGIG (reference sequence). The CDR3 consists of 14 residues. The V and J ends lost 3 bases and 2 bases, in that order; junction bases with no gene match: 4. Written as DNA, the CDR3 is TGTGCCTGGAGAGGACAGGGGGTAACCTACGAGCAGTACTTC. Translation: CAWRGQGVTYEQYF. Full variable domain (outside the CDR3, taken from reference TRBV30 and TRBJ2-7): SQTIHQWPATLVQPVGSPLSLECTVEGTSNPNLYWYRQAAGRGLQLLFYSVGIGQISSEVPQNLSASRPQDRQFILSSKKLLLSDSGFYLCAWRGQGVTYEQYFGPGTRLTVT.

The rearrangement joins TRBV12-3 or TRBV12-4 to TRBJ2-3; 8 nucleotides agree with TRBD2. The CDR3 has 14 residues. V gave up 8 bases and J gave up 6 bases; unmatched junction bases: 10. As DNA, the CDR3 is TGTGCCAGCTGTCCCGGGAGGGAGCGGGATACGCAGTATTTT. Its translation is CASCPGRERDTQYF.

The table lists this clonotype with a few counts. This chain uses TRBV7-2 with TRBJ2-5, with 14 bases fitting TRBD2. J gave up 5 bases and V 4 bases, and 9 bases lay outside the gene matches. CDR1 and CDR2 (germline): SGHTA, FQGNSA. The CDR3 is made up of 17 amino acids. The CDR3 bases are TGTGCCAGCAGCTATTCCGGGACTAGCGGGAGTAGGGAGACCCAGTACTTC. This sequence encodes CASSYSGTSGSRETQYF.

This clonotype came up a few times. This sequence joins TRBV30 and TRBJ1-1; D not resolved. The CDR3 consists of 10 residues. V lost 3 bases and J lost 8, with 7 bases in between. Germline lookup yields CDR1 GTSNPN and CDR2 SVGIG (reference sequence). The DNA of the CDR3 is TGTGCCTGGAGGAGGGAGGAAGCTTTCTTT. Its translation is CAWRREEAFF.

The chain links TRBV6-1 to TRBJ2-1; tentatively, D is TRBD2 (5 bases). The CDR3 extends over 16 amino acids. V was shortened by 5 bases and J by 8 bases, with 22 bases between the two germline ends. Germline V CDR1 and CDR2: MNHNS, SASEGT. In DNA, the CDR3 is TGTGCCAGCAGTAAAGAACCACTAGGGAGACCTCATGAGCAGTTCTTC. As protein: CASSKEPLGRPHEQFF.

This clonotype has more than one count but fewer than ten. The chain carries TRBV5-1 and TRBJ2-2; 8 bases align to TRBD2. CDR3 size: 15 residues. V shed 4 bases and J 0 bases; nucleotides not matched to a gene: 2. Germline-derived CDR1 and CDR2 are SGHRS and YFSETQ. The CDR3, as DNA: TGCGCCAGCAGCATTAGCGGGGCGAACACCGGGGAGCTGTTTTTT. Its translation is CASSISGANTGELFF. Variable domain in full (rest from reference TRBV5-1 and TRBJ2-2): KAGVTQTPRYLIKTRGQQVTLSCSPISGHRSVSWYQQTPGQGLQFLFEYFSETQRNKGNFPGRFSGRQFSNSRSEMNVSTLELGDSALYLCASSISGANTGELFFGEGSRLTVL.

The rearrangement links TRBV10-3 to TRBJ1-6; 7 bases are shared with TRBD1. CDR1 and CDR2 (germline): ENHRY, SYGVKD. V was pared by 8 bases and J by 7 bases, with 5 bases of the junction left unmatched. The CDR3 loop spans 13 amino acids. For the CDR3, the DNA is TGTGCCATCGCGGGACAGTTAAATTCACCCCTCCACTTT. Translated: CAIAGQLNSPLHF.